The 22 T cell receptor beta chains below all came from one sample that was sequenced in a study of blood T cells in healthy people across ages. Alongside a J-beta primer mix, a sample-barcoded 5' primer served in a second PCR lasting roughly 6 to 11 cycles. TCRdb reprocessed the 5' RACE reads with MiXCR, giving one entry per CDR3 protein. The table lists about 970,000 distinct CDR3 sequences, 45% to 60% of them singletons, with about a fifth in the top ten. Sequencing used blood. These receptor sequences come from a woman aged 60-75 years in good health.

The genes are TRBV5-1 and TRBJ2-1; unclear D gene. The CDR3 length is 16 residues. V was pared by 0 bases and J by 0 bases, with 10 bases between. CDR1 is SGHRS, CDR2 YFSETQ, per germline. The CDR3: CASSLEGPSSYNEQFF. The CDR3 region has the DNA TGCGCCAGCAGCTTGGAAGGCCCGAGCTCCTACAATGAGCAGTTCTTC.

This clonotype has only a few counts. The V gene is TRBV10-2, the J gene TRBJ1-2; TRBD1 aligns across 7 bases. Germline V gene data show CDR1 as WSHSY and CDR2 as SAAADI. The CDR3 sequence is 12 residues long. J was trimmed by 2 bases and V by 7 bases; bases with no gene match: 1. In nucleotides, the CDR3 is TGCGCCAGCACGGGACAGAACTATGGCTACACCTTC. Its protein is CASTGQNYGYTF.

This clonotype was recorded once. The rearrangement uses TRBV20-1 and TRBJ2-1; 12 bases fit TRBD1. This CDR3 contains 17 residues. Looked up from germline, CDR1 is DFQATT and CDR2 is SNEGSKA (reference sequence). Trimming removed 6 bases from V and 6 bases from J; junction bases left unmatched: 15. The CDR3 loop reads CSAGTGGAGFPSNEQFF. DNA for the CDR3: TGCAGTGCCGGGACAGGGGGCGCAGGATTCCCCTCCAATGAGCAGTTCTTC.

This clonotype was counted ten times or more. The CDR3 loop is CASSPGTSGLTDTQYF. DNA for the CDR3: TGTGCCAGCAGCCCCGGGACTAGCGGGCTCACAGATACGCAGTATTTT. The chain recombines TRBV6-2 or TRBV6-3 with TRBJ2-3; TRBD2 matches 12 bases. The CDR3 runs 16 residues. CDR1 and CDR2 (germline): MNHEY, SVGEGT. Germline trimming cut 6 bases from V and 2 bases from J; bases unmatched to any gene: 6.

This clonotype occurred a few times. V and J are TRBV7-9 and TRBJ2-5, with 15 bases matching TRBD2. CDR1 and CDR2 (germline): SEHNR, FQNEAQ (reference sequence). This CDR3 is built from 16 residues. J lost 5 bases, V lost 4 bases, and 5 bases had no gene match. The CDR3 loop reads CASSWTSGRASETQYF. In nucleotides, the CDR3 is TGTGCCAGCAGCTGGACTAGCGGGAGGGCCTCGGAGACCCAGTACTTC.

This clonotype has just a few counts. The chain combines TRBV28 with TRBJ2-3, with 7 bases aligning to TRBD1. This CDR3 contains 15 residues. Trimming at V came to 2 bases and at J to 6 bases, leaving 8 bases not matched to a gene. Germline CDR1 reads MDHEN; CDR2 reads SYDVKM. In DNA, the CDR3 is TGTGCCAGCAGTTTACAGGGGGACCCCTGGGATACGCAGTATTTT. Its translation is CASSLQGDPWDTQYF.

The chain couples TRBV14 to TRBJ2-1, with TRBD2 identical over 7 bases. This CDR3 has 15 residues. The germline V gene encodes CDR1 SGHDN and CDR2 FVKESK. The V gene end was trimmed by 4 bases and the J gene end by 4 bases; junction bases not matched to a gene: 7. CDR3 nucleotide sequence: TGTGCCAGCAGCCTCCCGGGACTACGATACAATGAGCAGTTCTTC. This translates into CASSLPGLRYNEQFF.

This clonotype has just a few counts. The chain has TRBV5-6 and TRBJ2-5; no reliable D call. The CDR3 spans 17 residues. The V end was cut by 6 bases, the J end by 1 base, with 22 bases between. Germline values: CDR1 SGHDT, CDR2 YYEEEE. The CDR3 region is CASNSELYMGSQETQYF. The CDR3 DNA reads TGTGCCAGCAACTCGGAACTCTACATGGGGTCCCAAGAGACCCAGTACTTC.

Only a few counts were recorded for this clonotype. This chain uses TRBV27 with TRBJ2-7; D call uncertain. Per germline, CDR1 MNHEY and CDR2 SMNVEV (reference sequence). V gave up 5 bases and J gave up 7 bases, with 12 bases separating them. This CDR3 comprises 12 residues. The CDR3 sequence is CASSLPSWEQYF. In DNA, the CDR3 is TGTGCCAGCAGTCTCCCAAGTTGGGAGCAGTACTTC.

The chain links TRBV6-5 to TRBJ2-7; D assignment may be TRBD1 or TRBD2 (7 bases each). The DNA end favors TRBJ2-1, so the J call may be wrong. The CDR3 runs to 11 residues. CDR1 and CDR2 from the germline V gene are MNHEY and SVGAGI. The DNA of the CDR3 is TGTGCCAGCAGTAGGGAGGGGGCGCAGTTCTTC. Amino acid sequence: CASSREGAQFF.

The chain links TRBV2 to TRBJ2-5; D is perhaps TRBD1 (6 bases). The CDR3 contains 14 residues. The V and J ends lost 3 bases and 1 base respectively, with 9 bases between them. Looked up from germline, CDR1 is SNHLY and CDR2 is FYNNEI. In DNA form, the CDR3 reads TGTGCCAGCAGTGAGGACAGAATCCAAGAGACCCAGTACTTC. Amino acids: CASSEDRIQETQYF. Full variable domain (rest looked up from reference TRBV2 and TRBJ2-5): EPEVTQTPSHQVTQMGQEVILRCVPISNHLYFYWYRQILGQKVEFLVSFYNNEISEKSEIFDDQFSVERPDGSNFTLKIRSTKLEDSAMYFCASSEDRIQETQYFGPGTRLLVL.

Only one count was recorded for this clonotype. CDR3 coding DNA: TGTGCCAGCAGCTTAGCGGCGGTTGGATTGGAAAAGCAGTTCTTC. Its protein is CASSLAAVGLEKQFF. The chain employs TRBV7-2 and TRBJ2-1; D call uncertain. Germline CDR1 and CDR2: SGHTA and FQGNSA. V was shortened by 0 bases and J by 11 bases, with 17 bases between the two germline ends. The CDR3 extends over 15 amino acids.

This clonotype was picked up a small number of times. This chain links TRBV11-1 with TRBJ2-7; 8 bases map to TRBD1. V lost 5 bases to trimming and J lost 1 base; unmatched junction nucleotides: 7. The CDR3 loop spans 15 amino acids. Germline lookup yields CDR1 SGHAT and CDR2 FQDESV (reference sequence). CDR3 sequence (DNA): TGTGCCAGCAGCCTACCCAGGGGGCGGTCCTACGAGCAGTACTTC. It specifies CASSLPRGRSYEQYF.

The V call is TRBV3-1, the J call TRBJ2-7; TRBD2 might be the D (5 bases). The J call could be wrong; TRBJ2-5 is a better fit for the DNA end. CDR1 LGHDT and CDR2 YNNKEL come from the germline V gene (reference sequence). CDR3 length: 13 amino acids. The CDR3 DNA is TGTGCCAGCAGCCTTACTAGTGCGGAGACCCAGTACTTC. This codes for CASSLTSAETQYF.

This clonotype was seen a few times. The chain joins TRBV6-2 or TRBV6-3 to TRBJ1-2; the D is unclear. V dropped 8 bases and J dropped 0 bases, with 13 bases sitting between them. Germline V gives CDR1 MNHEY, CDR2 SVGEGT. The CDR3 contains 14 residues. The CDR3: CASGQPGANYGYTF. DNA of the CDR3: TGTGCCAGCGGGCAGCCCGGAGCTAACTATGGCTACACCTTC.

This clonotype was picked up a small number of times. The chain has TRBV21-1 and TRBJ2-7; the DNA was not compared with TRBD2, the D call given in the table. TRBV21-1 is flagged as a pseudogene. The length of the CDR3 is 15 residues. Here the CDR3 reads CASSGSGVSSYEQYF. Here the CDR3 DNA reads TGTGCCAGCAGCGGTAGCGGGGTAAGCTCCTACGAGCAGTACTTC.

This clonotype was seen just once. The chain joins TRBV7-2 to TRBJ2-1; 7 nucleotides line up with TRBD2. The last part of the DNA fits TRBJ2-7 better; the J call may be wrong. CDR3 size: 15 residues. Germline lookup yields CDR1 SGHTA and CDR2 FQGNSA. CDR3 DNA: TGTGCCAGCAGCCGAGCGGGACCTTTGAACGGCGAGCAGTACTTC. Residues: CASSRAGPLNGEQYF.

The chain links TRBV6-6 to TRBJ2-7; 10 bases fit TRBD2. The V gene's germline CDR1 is MNHNY and CDR2 SVGAGI (reference sequence). The CDR3 loop spans 15 amino acids. With 8 bases clipped from V and 3 bases from J, the junction kept 10 bases outside the gene matches. CDR3 region: CASGTGTSVNYEQYF. As DNA, the CDR3 is TGTGCCAGCGGAACGGGGACTAGCGTAAACTACGAGCAGTACTTC.

This clonotype was seen at least ten times. The CDR3 DNA reads as TGCAGTGCTAGTCTACAGGGTGAGGTTTCACCCCTCCACTTT. Translating it yields CSASLQGEVSPLHF. The chain is built from TRBV20-1 and TRBJ1-6; maybe TRBD1 (6 bases). The CDR3 has 14 residues. V lost 3 bases and J 9 bases, leaving 15 bases between the germline ends. Germline V gene lookup returns CDR1 DFQATT and CDR2 SNEGSKA (reference sequence).

This clonotype was counted many times. Written as DNA, the CDR3 is TGCAGTGCTGTAGCGGGAGGGCTGACCTACGAGCAGTACTTC. This translates into CSAVAGGLTYEQYF. The rearrangement links TRBV20-1 to TRBJ2-7, with TRBD2 matching over 11 bases. The CDR3 contains 14 residues. Trimming at V came to 5 bases and at J to 2 bases, leaving 5 bases not matched to a gene. Germline V CDR1 and CDR2: DFQATT, SNEGSKA (reference sequence).

J is TRBJ1-6 and V is TRBV20-1; 9 bases match TRBD1. This CDR3 spans 15 amino acids. V lost 7 bases and J lost 10; bases outside the gene matches: 14. Germline V CDR1 and CDR2: DFQATT, SNEGSKA (reference sequence). CDR3 in amino acids: CSVSVRDRDNSPLHF. The DNA for the CDR3 is TGCAGTGTTTCAGTTAGGGACAGGGACAACTCACCCCTCCACTTT.

This clonotype was seen a handful of times. The chain has TRBV4-1 and TRBJ2-1; TRBD2 matches 9 bases. The V segment lost 7 bases and the J segment 8 bases; nucleotides outside the gene matches: 21. The CDR3 sequence is 18 residues long. Germline V CDR1 and CDR2: MGHRA, YSYEKL. CDR3 DNA: TGCGCCAGCACCTATGCCTCTGGCGGGAGGGCCGAGAGGGATGAGCAGTTCTTC. Its protein product is CASTYASGGRAERDEQFF.